This T cell receptor beta chain was sequenced in a study of human T cells and chemical hapten exposure. Whole-study results and caveats: Following DPC sensitization, TCRs present above 1 in 1000 frequency showed no change. Donors in the study had alopecia, meaning their immune response may differ from healthy people's.

This clonotype has ten or more counts. Antigen unknown. Indicated time point: patch test 1, 2 weeks after DPC sensitization. Documented treatment: therapeutic diphenylcyclopropenone sensitization with weekly scalp DPC. Per the germline V gene, CDR1 is MNHEY and CDR2 is SVGAGI. V was pared by 6 bases and J by 5 bases, with 8 bases of the junction left unmatched. The CDR3 is 15 amino acids. TCRdb re-called the RACE reads through MiXCR, storing one row per CDR3 protein. Counted here are approximately 350,000 distinct CDR3 sequences, roughly 6.9% occurring once; the ten biggest clones make up more than 7%.

The sequencing used whole blood, collected in connection with sensitization to the hapten diphenylcyclopropenone (DPC). This receptor was taken from a woman aged 18-29 years with alopecia areata. Some clones in this sample may be carry-over from other donors' samples. The chain joins TRBV6-5 to TRBJ2-2; 8 bases match TRBD1. The CDR3 is CASRWTGLGTGELFF. The CDR3 region has the DNA TGTGCCAGCAGATGGACAGGGTTAGGGACCGGGGAGCTGTTTTTT.